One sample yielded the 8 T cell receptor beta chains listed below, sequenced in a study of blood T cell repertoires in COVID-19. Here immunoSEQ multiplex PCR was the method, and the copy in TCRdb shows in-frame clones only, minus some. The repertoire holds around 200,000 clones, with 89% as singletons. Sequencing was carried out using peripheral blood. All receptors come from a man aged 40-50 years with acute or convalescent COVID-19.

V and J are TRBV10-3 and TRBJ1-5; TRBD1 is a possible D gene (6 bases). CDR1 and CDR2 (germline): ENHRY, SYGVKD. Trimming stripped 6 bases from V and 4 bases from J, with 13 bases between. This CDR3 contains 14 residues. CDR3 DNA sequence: TGTGCCATCAGGGGAGGGGGTACTAATCAGCCCCAGCATTTT. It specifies CAIRGGGTNQPQHF.

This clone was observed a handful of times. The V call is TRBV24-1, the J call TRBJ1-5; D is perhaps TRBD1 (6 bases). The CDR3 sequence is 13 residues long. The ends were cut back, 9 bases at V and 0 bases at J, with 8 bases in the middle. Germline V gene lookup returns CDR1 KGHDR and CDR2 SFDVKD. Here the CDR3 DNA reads TGTGCCACCGCAGGGGATAGCAATCAGCCCCAGCATTTT. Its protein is CATAGDSNQPQHF.

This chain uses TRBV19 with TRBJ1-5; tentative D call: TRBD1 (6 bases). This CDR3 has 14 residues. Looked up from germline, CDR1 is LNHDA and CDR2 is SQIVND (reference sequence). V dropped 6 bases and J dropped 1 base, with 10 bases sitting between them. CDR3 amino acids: CASSYRESNQPQHF. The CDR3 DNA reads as TGTGCCAGTAGCTACAGGGAGAGCAATCAGCCCCAGCATTTT.

This chain's CDR3 is CASSAGTGKALTAFF. The CDR3 coding sequence is TGTGCCAGCAGCGCTGGGACAGGGAAGGCACTGACAGCTTTCTTT. The V and J genes are TRBV7-2 and TRBJ1-1, with 9 bases fitting TRBD1. This CDR3 comprises 15 residues. Per the germline V gene, CDR1 is SGHTA and CDR2 is FQGNSA. V shed 5 bases and J 10 bases; nucleotides not matched to a gene: 14.

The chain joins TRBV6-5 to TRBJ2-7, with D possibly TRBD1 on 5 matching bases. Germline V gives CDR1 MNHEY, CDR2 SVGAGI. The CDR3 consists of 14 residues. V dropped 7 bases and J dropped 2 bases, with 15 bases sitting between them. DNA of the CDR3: TGTGCCAGCACTCTACAGGCCGTCCCCTACGAGCAGTACTTC. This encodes CASTLQAVPYEQYF.

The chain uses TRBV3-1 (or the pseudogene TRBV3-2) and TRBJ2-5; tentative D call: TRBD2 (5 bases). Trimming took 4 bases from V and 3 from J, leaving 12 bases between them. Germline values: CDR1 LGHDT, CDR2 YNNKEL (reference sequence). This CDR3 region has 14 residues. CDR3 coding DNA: TGTGCCAGCAGCCCGCGGGTATTGGAAGAGACCCAGTACTTC. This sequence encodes CASSPRVLEETQYF.

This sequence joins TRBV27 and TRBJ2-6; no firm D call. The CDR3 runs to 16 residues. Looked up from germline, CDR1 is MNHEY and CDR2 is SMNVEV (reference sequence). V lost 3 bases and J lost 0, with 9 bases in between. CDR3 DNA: TGTGCCAGCAGTTTCATCACCAGCTCTGGGGCCAACGTCCTGACTTTC. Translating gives CASSFITSSGANVLTF.

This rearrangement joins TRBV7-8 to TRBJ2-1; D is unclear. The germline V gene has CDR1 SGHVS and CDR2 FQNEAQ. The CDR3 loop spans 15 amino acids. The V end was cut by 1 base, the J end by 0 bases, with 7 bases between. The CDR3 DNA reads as TGTGCCAGCAGCTTAGAATCCTACTCCTACAATGAGCAGTTCTTC. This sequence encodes CASSLESYSYNEQFF.